The 28 T cell receptor beta chains presented below share a single source sample, sequenced in a study of post-analysis software for immune sequencing data. Study results and limitations: Patients carried five TRBV segments more frequently than controls did, and TRBV5-6, TRBV5-1 and TRBV20-1 were among them.

Their antigens are not known. Built from TCR beta cDNA, the libraries had unique molecular identifiers in them. MiXCR was run by TCRdb on the PCR reads, yielding one entry per CDR3 protein. The sample lists a few hundred thousand distinct CDR3 sequences; approximately 37% were seen once. The sample taken for sequencing was blood. The receptors come from a girl aged 2 to 10 with multiple sclerosis.

The chain combines TRBV5-1 with TRBJ2-5; D remains unclear. The germline V gene encodes CDR1 SGHRS and CDR2 YFSETQ. The V gene lost 0 bases and the J gene lost 5 bases, with 11 bases spanning the gap. This CDR3 is built from 14 residues. The CDR3 reads CASSLAVLRETQYF. For the CDR3, the DNA is TGCGCCAGCAGCTTGGCGGTTCTGAGGGAGACCCAGTACTTC.

The table lists this clonotype with a few counts. The V call is TRBV7-6, the J call TRBJ2-1; 7 positions match TRBD1. This CDR3 region has 12 residues. The germline gives CDR1 SGHVS, CDR2 FNYEAQ. Trimming removed 4 bases from V and 7 bases from J; junction bases left unmatched: 1. The DNA of the CDR3 is TGTGCCAGCAGCTCGACAGGGAATGAGCAGTTCTTC. It yields the protein CASSSTGNEQFF.

Written as DNA, the CDR3 is TGTGCCACCAGCGTGGGAGGTCAGGCGCTTTACCGCTACACCTTC. It specifies CATSVGGQALYRYTF. The rearrangement joins TRBV15 to TRBJ1-2; no clear D gene. The CDR3 spans 15 residues. Germline CDR1 and CDR2: LNHNV and YYDKDF (reference sequence). V lost 5 bases and J lost 9, with 22 bases in between.

Turning to this clonotype: A much larger clone is a single base away; this may be a read error. This chain joins TRBV10-2 and TRBJ2-1; 7 bases match TRBD1. Germline lookup yields CDR1 WSHSY and CDR2 SAAADI. V trimming: 6 bases; J trimming: 13 bases; junction bases outside the gene matches: 15. The CDR3 runs 14 residues. For the CDR3, the DNA is TGCGCCAGCAGGGATAGGTCACAGGGGTTACGTCAGTTCTTC. This gives the protein CASRDRSQGLRQFF.

The rearrangement uses TRBV10-3 and TRBJ1-1, with TRBD1 as a possible D gene (5 bases). CDR1 and CDR2 from the germline V gene are ENHRY and SYGVKD. Deletions cut 6 bases from V and 1 base from J, with 6 bases between. The CDR3 consists of 12 residues. The CDR3 DNA is TGTGCCATCAGGGGGCAGAACACTGAAGCTTTCTTT. This translates into CAIRGQNTEAFF.

The sample holds a few counts of this clonotype. The chain couples TRBV12-3 or TRBV12-4 to TRBJ1-1, with D perhaps matching TRBD1 (5 bases). CDR3 length: 14 amino acids. The V end was cut by 2 bases, the J end by 6 bases, with 13 bases between. The chain's CDR3 is CASSLIFGGAEAFF. CDR3 bases: TGTGCCAGCAGTTTAATTTTCGGAGGGGCTGAAGCTTTCTTT.

This clonotype has a single count. The chain has TRBV12-3 or TRBV12-4 and TRBJ2-1, with 15 bases fitting TRBD2. The trim removed 5 bases at V and 10 bases at J, leaving 6 bases unmatched. CDR3 length: 15 residues. CDR3 bases: TGTGCCAGCAGTGGGGGACTAGCGGGGGGAGGAGAGCAGTTCTTC. This encodes CASSGGLAGGGEQFF.

The genes are TRBV5-6 and TRBJ2-7, with D uncertain. The germline gives CDR1 SGHDT, CDR2 YYEEEE. The V and J ends lost 0 bases and 1 base respectively, with 11 bases between them. The CDR3 runs 15 residues. CDR3 residues: CASSLGQNPSYEQYF. For the CDR3, the DNA is TGTGCCAGCAGCTTGGGGCAGAATCCTTCCTACGAGCAGTACTTC.

The table lists this clonotype with a few counts. V and J are TRBV7-6 and TRBJ2-7; D ambiguous. V dropped 3 bases and J dropped 0 bases, with 12 bases sitting between them. This CDR3 has 15 residues. Germline loops: CDR1 SGHVS, CDR2 FNYEAQ. Here the CDR3 DNA reads TGTGCCAGCAGCTTGATGGCCAGTCACTCCTACGAGCAGTACTTC. Protein: CASSLMASHSYEQYF. The full variable domain, in which reference TRBV7-6 and TRBJ2-7 provide the parts outside the CDR3, is GAGVSQSPRYKVTKRGQDVALRCDPISGHVSLYWYRQALGQGPEFLTYFNYEAQQDKSGLPNDRFSAERPEGSISTLTIQRTEQRDSAMYRCASSLMASHSYEQYFGPGTRLTVT.

This clonotype was observed a few times. This rearrangement joins TRBV15 to TRBJ2-1; 14 bases are shared with TRBD2. Germline lookup yields CDR1 LNHNV and CDR2 YYDKDF (reference sequence). V was pared by 0 bases and J by 0 bases, with 4 bases of the junction left unmatched. The CDR3 consists of 19 residues. The CDR3 bases are TGTGCCACCAGCAGAGAGAGTGGGACTAGCGGGAGCTCCTACAATGAGCAGTTCTTC. Its protein is CATSRESGTSGSSYNEQFF.

This chain joins TRBV7-8 and TRBJ2-2; D tentatively fits TRBD1 or TRBD2 (6 bases each). Germline-derived CDR1 and CDR2 are SGHVS and FQNEAQ. This CDR3 region has 17 residues. V lost 5 bases and J lost 3, with 19 bases in between. CDR3 amino acids: CASSLTRRGVDTGELFF. CDR3 coding DNA: TGTGCCAGCAGCCTGACTAGAAGGGGGGTGGACACCGGGGAGCTGTTTTTT.

The rearrangement links TRBV25-1 to TRBJ2-4; D may be TRBD2 (6 bases). The J call may be mistaken, given a closer DNA end match to TRBJ2-7. CDR1 and CDR2 from the germline V gene are MGHDK and SYGVNS. CDR3 size: 14 residues. The CDR3 loop reads CASSDSGGKYEQYF. CDR3 nucleotide sequence: TGTGCCAGCAGTGATAGTGGCGGGAAGTACGAGCAGTACTTC.

The gene calls are TRBV27 and TRBJ1-2, with TRBD1 matching over 7 bases. V lost 6 bases and J lost 8; bases outside the gene matches: 6. This CDR3 is built from 12 residues. CDR1 is MNHEY, CDR2 SMNVEV, per germline (reference sequence). The CDR3 loop is CASRTGNLGYTF. The CDR3 nucleotides are TGTGCCAGCAGGACAGGGAATTTAGGCTACACCTTC.

This chain connects TRBV5-1 to TRBJ2-2, with D maybe TRBD2 (6 bases). This CDR3 is 15 amino acids long. Germline lookup yields CDR1 SGHRS and CDR2 YFSETQ. Trimming pared 3 bases from V and 0 bases from J, leaving 9 bases between. The CDR3 loop reads CASSSGVANTGELFF. In DNA, the CDR3 is TGCGCCAGCAGCTCGGGGGTCGCGAACACCGGGGAGCTGTTTTTT. The full variable domain, its missing parts supplied by reference TRBV5-1 and TRBJ2-2, is KAGVTQTPRYLIKTRGQQVTLSCSPISGHRSVSWYQQTPGQGLQFLFEYFSETQRNKGNFPGRFSGRQFSNSRSEMNVSTLELGDSALYLCASSSGVANTGELFFGEGSRLTVL.

The chain links TRBV4-1 to TRBJ1-2, with 7 positions matching TRBD1. Looked up from germline, CDR1 is MGHRA and CDR2 is YSYEKL. The CDR3 contains 13 residues. V shed 6 bases, J shed 6 bases, and the junction held 7 bases outside the gene matches. CDR3 sequence: CASRKGGIDGYTF. The CDR3 bases are TGCGCCAGCAGGAAAGGGGGCATCGATGGCTACACCTTC.

The table lists this clonotype with a few counts. The chain links TRBV18 to TRBJ1-5, with 8 positions matching TRBD1. CDR1 is KGHSH, CDR2 LQKENI, per germline. V trimming: 3 bases; J trimming: 0 bases; junction bases outside the gene matches: 13. The CDR3 sequence is 19 residues long. The CDR3 bases are TGTGCCAGCTCACCGGCAGGGGGCTACGAGACTTATAGCAATCAGCCCCAGCATTTT. Translation gives CASSPAGGYETYSNQPQHF.

This rearrangement joins TRBV24-1 to TRBJ2-7; D unclear. Trimming shortened V by 1 base and J by 1 base, and 4 bases separated the two germline ends. Germline V gene data show CDR1 as KGHDR and CDR2 as SFDVKD. The length of the CDR3 is 13 residues. The CDR3 region is CATSDFPSYEQYF. CDR3 bases: TGTGCCACCAGTGATTTTCCGTCCTACGAGCAGTACTTC.

There are a few counts of this clonotype. This chain connects TRBV5-1 to TRBJ2-5, with D maybe TRBD2 (5 bases). CDR3 length: 14 residues. The germline V gene encodes CDR1 SGHRS and CDR2 YFSETQ. V was trimmed by 0 bases and J by 11 bases, leaving 17 bases between them. The CDR3 reads CASSLEVGYGEQYF. In DNA, the CDR3 is TGCGCCAGCAGCTTGGAGGTCGGATACGGGGAGCAGTACTTC.

This chain connects TRBV29-1 to TRBJ2-7; 14 nucleotides line up with TRBD2. CDR1 SQVTM and CDR2 ANQGSEA come from the germline V gene. V gave up 6 bases and J gave up 6 bases; unmatched junction bases: 7. The CDR3 is 14 residues long. CDR3 amino acids: CSVAGLAGVSEQYF. CDR3 nucleotides: TGCAGCGTCGCGGGACTAGCGGGAGTATCCGAGCAGTACTTC.

The chain couples TRBV28 to TRBJ2-7; D is unresolved. There are 12 residues in the CDR3. Germline CDR1 is MDHEN and CDR2 is SYDVKM. Trimming cost V 8 bases and J 3 bases, with 11 bases left between them. This chain's CDR3 is CASFSESYEQYF. The CDR3 region has the DNA TGTGCCAGCTTCTCTGAAAGCTACGAGCAGTACTTC.

V gene TRBV4-1 combines with J gene TRBJ1-2, with D possibly matching TRBD1 (6 bases). V lost 1 base and J lost 2, with 14 bases in between. Germline V gene data show CDR1 as MGHRA and CDR2 as YSYEKL. The CDR3 is 16 amino acids. The CDR3 loop is CASSQGTRQANYGYTF. Written as DNA, the CDR3 is TGCGCCAGCAGCCAAGGAACCCGACAGGCGAACTATGGCTACACCTTC.

This clonotype was picked up a small number of times. The chain recombines TRBV3-1 with TRBJ2-5, with D possibly being TRBD1 (6 bases). Trimming cost V 0 bases and J 4 bases, with 9 bases left between them. Germline V gene sequence: CDR1 LGHDT, CDR2 YNNKEL (reference sequence). The CDR3 consists of 14 residues. As DNA, the CDR3 is TGTGCCAGCAGCCAAGAGGGGGCCGGAGAGACCCAGTACTTC. It specifies CASSQEGAGETQYF.

This clonotype showed up just a few times. The gene calls are TRBV5-6 and TRBJ2-7; D remains unclear. There are 11 residues in the CDR3. Trimming removed 4 bases at V and 4 bases at J, with 6 bases between. Per the germline V gene, CDR1 is SGHDT and CDR2 is YYEEEE. In DNA form, the CDR3 reads TGTGCCAGCAGCGTTCGGTACGAGCAGTACTTC. It encodes CASSVRYEQYF.

Concerning this clonotype: A junction boundary mismatches the germline segment, possibly from a read error. The gene calls are TRBV7-2 and TRBJ2-7; D gene ambiguous. CDR3 size: 13 residues. The germline CDR1 and CDR2 sequences are SGHTA and FQGNSA. CDR3 protein: CARSFPTPYEQYF. The CDR3 DNA reads TGTGCCCGCAGCTTTCCAACCCCTTACGAGCAGTACTTC.

The chain employs TRBV7-2 and TRBJ2-7, with 9 bases lining up with TRBD2. This CDR3 has 17 residues. Germline loops: CDR1 SGHTA, CDR2 FQGNSA. Germline trimming cut 5 bases from V and 0 bases from J; bases unmatched to any gene: 11. CDR3 protein: CASSPLRGSGSSYEQYF. The CDR3 region has the DNA TGTGCCAGCAGCCCACTTCGCGGTAGCGGGAGCTCCTACGAGCAGTACTTC. Full variable domain (outside the CDR3, taken from reference TRBV7-2 and TRBJ2-7): GAGVSQSPSNKVTEKGKDVELRCDPISGHTALYWYRQSLGQGLEFLIYFQGNSAPDKSGLPSDRFSAERTGGSVSTLTIQRTQQEDSAVYLCASSPLRGSGSSYEQYFGPGTRLTVT.

About this clonotype itself: Likely a read error: the CDR3 ends without its conserved phenylalanine or tryptophan. The chain links TRBV24-1 to TRBJ1-2, with D possibly TRBD1 on 5 matching bases. Germline assignment: CDR1 KGHDR and CDR2 SFDVKD. Trimming removed 7 bases from V and 8 bases from J, with 19 bases in between. This CDR3 spans 14 amino acids. CDR3 sequence reads: CATRDTGTGEGYTC. CDR3 sequence (DNA): TGTGCCACCAGAGATACCGGGACGGGAGAAGGCTACACCTGC.

This clonotype was counted only a few times. The chain uses TRBV9 and TRBJ2-7, with 9 bases fitting TRBD1. The CDR3 has 15 residues. Germline CDR1 and CDR2: SGDLS and YYNGEE. J lost 6 bases, V lost 0 bases, and 7 bases had no gene match. The CDR3 sequence: CASSVGVGDRVEQYF. CDR3 nucleotides: TGTGCCAGCAGCGTAGGTGTGGGGGACAGGGTCGAGCAGTACTTC.

The rearrangement uses TRBV29-1 and TRBJ2-3; weak D call: TRBD2 (5 bases). This CDR3 has 13 residues. V lost 7 bases, J lost 6 bases, and 17 bases lay in between. Germline assignment: CDR1 SQVTM and CDR2 ANQGSEA. The DNA of the CDR3 is TGCAGCGCTGCGAGGGCAGGCCAGGATACGCAGTATTTT. Translation: CSAARAGQDTQYF.